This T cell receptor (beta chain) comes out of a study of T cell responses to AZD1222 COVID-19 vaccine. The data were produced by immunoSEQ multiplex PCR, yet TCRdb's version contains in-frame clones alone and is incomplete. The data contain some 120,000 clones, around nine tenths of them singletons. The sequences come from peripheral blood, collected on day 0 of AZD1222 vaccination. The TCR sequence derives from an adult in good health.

The CDR3 DNA reads TGTGCCAGCAGCCACTGGACAGGGGGCTCCTACGAGCAGTACTTC. It specifies CASSHWTGGSYEQYF. The gene calls are TRBV7-9 and TRBJ2-7; TRBD1 agrees at 10 bases. This CDR3 is 15 amino acids long. Germline trimming cut 5 bases from V and 0 bases from J; bases unmatched to any gene: 4. Germline values: CDR1 SEHNR, CDR2 FQNEAQ (reference sequence).